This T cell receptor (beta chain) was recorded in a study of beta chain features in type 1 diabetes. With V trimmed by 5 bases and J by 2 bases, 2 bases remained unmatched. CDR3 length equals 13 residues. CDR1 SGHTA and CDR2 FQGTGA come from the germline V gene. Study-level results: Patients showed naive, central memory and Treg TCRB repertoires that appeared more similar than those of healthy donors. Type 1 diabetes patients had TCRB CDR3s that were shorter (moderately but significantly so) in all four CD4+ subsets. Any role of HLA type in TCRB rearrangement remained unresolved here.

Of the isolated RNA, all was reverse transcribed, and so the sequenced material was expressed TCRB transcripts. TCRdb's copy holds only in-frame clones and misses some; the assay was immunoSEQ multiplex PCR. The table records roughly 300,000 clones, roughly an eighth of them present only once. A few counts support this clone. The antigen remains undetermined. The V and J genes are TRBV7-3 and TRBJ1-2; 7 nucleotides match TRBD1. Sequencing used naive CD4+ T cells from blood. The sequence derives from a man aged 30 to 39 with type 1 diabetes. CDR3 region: CASSPGQNYGYTF. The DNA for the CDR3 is TGTGCCAGCAGCCCGGGACAGAACTATGGCTACACCTTC.